This section outlines one T cell receptor (beta chain) sequence together with its context. Its specific antigen is unknown. It has no much larger one-base neighbor in the sample; base qualities were not kept. These data are taken from a study of T cell responses to AZD1222 COVID-19 vaccine (dated by TCRdb to the early 2020s). With regard to the full study: AZD1222 recipients whose second dose came at about 4 weeks and those whose second dose came at about 12 weeks were combined into one group, since spike-specific TCR depth and breadth did not differ between the two schedules. A total of about 230 trial participants underwent TCR sequencing, of whom some 210 received two doses of AZD1222 and 26 received two doses of the MenACWY control vaccine. Enrollment into the trials was organized by age into subgroups of 18-55, 56-69 and 70-plus years, and those subgroups contained around 150, 28 and 57 TCR-sequenced participants, respectively.

General study outcomes and caveats: The 56-69-year group was small, and its depth increase did not reach significance, likely because of low power. Because no day 14 peak-response samples were available, repertoires were characterized only after the peak T cell response. Participants were mostly white British, with more females than males. The authors suggested clonal diversity may have been underestimated. Conclusions about previously exposed vaccinees were limited because only five to seven AZD1222 recipients were SARS-CoV-2 seropositive at baseline. The vaccine-associated CD4 TCRs covered the entire spike protein, and the dominant responses fell in regions 160-218 and 743-854. Reportedly, almost half of the unique spike-specific TCRs recognized epitopes lying outside the regions that are mutated in the B.1.351 and B.1.1.7 variants. After two AZD1222 doses, both the breadth and the depth of spike-specific TCRs were significantly higher than at day 0 and than in MenACWY recipients.

The CDR3 regions of human TCRbeta chains were analyzed by immunosequencing. On the study's bioinformatics: Repertoire TCRs were checked for matches against a reference library of SARS-CoV-2-specific TCRs that had been generated using the MIRA antigen-specificity platform. Breadth was defined as the fraction of unique TCRs that were SARS-CoV-2-associated, and depth was defined as the fraction of total T cells that were SARS-CoV-2-associated. Each spike-specific TCR was assigned to its reactive spike region and to a CD4 or CD8 class using the MIRA data. Log10-transformed breadth and depth values were compared by one-way ANOVA with Sidak's multiple comparisons tests. The table comes from immuneACCESS by way of TCRdb, which keeps in-frame sequences with V and J called. Part of the clones is missing from these tables; in studies checked, under half for an unresolved V gene and the rest for unknown reasons. V and J calls plus clone size are reproduced from that table; the DNA served to infer D and trimming. This sample lists about 76,000 clones; over 85% were detected once. The top ten clones comprise 4.2% of the sample.

The sample's time point label, in plain terms: baseline before first vaccination. The vaccinee samples were drawn from two UK trials, COV001 and COV002, one of which was a single-blind randomized controlled phase 2/3 trial testing AZD1222 (ChAdOx1 nCoV-19) in healthy adults. For TCRbeta chain sequencing, PBMC samples from trial participants were taken at day 0 and at day 28 after the second dose. The receptor comes from an adult in good health. The sample consisted of peripheral blood, taken on day 0 of AZD1222 vaccination.

The sequence in DNA is TGTGCCAGCAGTTACTGGGCCAGGGGGAACACTGAAGCTTTCTTT. It codes for CASSYWARGNTEAFF. The chain joins TRBV6-2 or TRBV6-3 to TRBJ1-1; perhaps TRBD1 is the D gene, with 6 bases matching. In the germline V gene, CDR1 corresponds to MNHEY and CDR2 to SVGEGT. Trimming at the junction amounts to 1 base on V and 1 base on J, and the germline ends lie 10 bases apart. There are 15 amino acids in the CDR3, from cysteine to phenylalanine inclusive. Here the CDR3 DNA is all that survives: 45 bases in frame from base 1.